This TCR beta chain was found in a study of blood T cell repertoires in COVID-19. Method: immunoSEQ multiplex PCR; TCRdb's copy keeps in-frame clones and lacks some. The sample carries around 250,000 clones, approximately 90% recorded once. Germline CDR1 reads WNHNN; CDR2 reads SYGVQD (reference sequence). J lost 1 base, V lost 7 bases, and 16 bases had no gene match. The CDR3 runs to 19 residues. Participants were aged about 18 to 100 years from around 26 US areas. Two negative PCRs, clearance, or symptom resolution were required of recovered Cohort 3 donors. The clonotype was recovered from a woman in her 30s who had recovered from COVID-19. The sample comprised PBMCs or T cells enriched from blood (not recorded which). This sequence joins TRBV10-1 and TRBJ2-7; 13 bases are shared with TRBD2. This CDR3 reads CASILGLAGESQRSYEQYF. Written as DNA, the CDR3 is TGCGCCAGCATACTCGGACTAGCGGGAGAGAGCCAAAGGTCCTACGAGCAGTACTTC.